What follows are 30 T cell receptor beta chains derived from one specimen sequenced in a study of control samples from healthy donors and cancer patients. Here immunoSEQ multiplex PCR was the method, and the copy in TCRdb shows in-frame clones only, minus some. The data hold 110,000 or so clones, with 90% observed a single time. The sequencing input was blood. The origin of the receptors is a human donor in good health. The donor label of this sample is uncertain.

In DNA form, the CDR3 reads TGTGCCAGCCCCCCGTGGCGGCACAATGAGCAGTTCTTC. It codes for CASPPWRHNEQFF. This chain links TRBV6-4 with TRBJ2-1; D uncertain. CDR3 length: 13 residues. The V end lost 8 bases, the J end lost 5 bases, and 13 bases lay between the germline ends. Germline CDR1 and CDR2: MRHNA and SNTAGT.

As for this clone: Additional DNA sequences in this sample encode the identical CDR3. The V gene is TRBV5-1, the J gene TRBJ2-1; a possible D gene is TRBD1 (5 bases). The CDR3 is 13 amino acids. The germline V and J ends were trimmed by 0 bases and 7 bases, with 8 bases remaining between them. The V gene's germline CDR1 is SGHRS and CDR2 YFSETQ. Here the CDR3 reads CASSLGQGNEQFF. The CDR3 nucleotides are TGCGCCAGCAGCTTGGGGCAGGGTAATGAGCAGTTCTTC.

Only a few counts were recorded for this clone. The chain has TRBV7-9 and TRBJ2-7; D may correspond to TRBD1 or TRBD2 (5 bases each). V was trimmed by 5 bases and J by 1 base, leaving 12 bases between them. CDR1 SEHNR and CDR2 FQNEAQ come from the germline V gene (reference sequence). This CDR3 contains 14 residues. The CDR3 region is CASSRRDLSYEQYF. CDR3 DNA: TGTGCCAGCAGCCGACGGGACCTTTCCTACGAGCAGTACTTC. Together with reference TRBV7-9 and TRBJ2-7, the CDR3 gives the full variable domain: DTGVSQNPRHKITKRGQNVTFRCDPISEHNRLYWYRQTLGQGPEFLTYFQNEAQLEKSRLLSDRFSAERPKGSFSTLEIQRTEQGDSAMYLCASSRRDLSYEQYFGPGTRLTVT.

This clone was observed a few times. The chain employs TRBV18 and TRBJ1-1; tentatively, D is TRBD1 (5 bases). Trimming took off 6 bases at V and 8 bases at J, with 19 bases between the two ends. This CDR3 region has 14 residues. Per the germline V gene, CDR1 is KGHSH and CDR2 is LQKENI. CDR3 protein: CASSQGQSLPEAFF. CDR3 DNA sequence: TGTGCCAGCTCCCAAGGACAAAGTCTTCCCGAAGCTTTCTTT. The complete variable domain, with remaining parts taken from reference TRBV18 and TRBJ1-1, reads NAGVMQNPRHLVRRRGQEARLRCSPMKGHSHVYWYRQLPEEGLKFMVYLQKENIIDESGMPKERFSAEFPKEGPSILRIQQVVRGDSAAYFCASSQGQSLPEAFFGQGTRLTVV.

This clone was counted only a few times. The rearrangement links TRBV28 to TRBJ2-7; D may be TRBD1 (8 bases). This CDR3 region has 16 residues. V was clipped by 6 bases and J by 5 bases, with 23 bases between them. Germline-derived CDR1 and CDR2 are MDHEN and SYDVKM. CDR3: CASSRPRTGGVDEQYF. Here the CDR3 DNA reads TGTGCCAGCAGCCGCCCTCGTACAGGGGGGGTGGACGAGCAGTACTTC. The entire variable domain, with the rest obtained from reference TRBV28 and TRBJ2-7, is as follows: DVKVTQSSRYLVKRTGEKVFLECVQDMDHENMFWYRQDPGLGLRLIYFSYDVKMKEKGDIPEGYSVSREKKERFSLILESASTNQTSMYLCASSRPRTGGVDEQYFGPGTRLTVT.

The genes are TRBV5-1 and TRBJ2-7, with 7 bases lining up with TRBD2. CDR3 length equals 16 residues. Looked up from germline, CDR1 is SGHRS and CDR2 is YFSETQ. The ends lost 4 bases at V and 0 bases at J; junction bases unmatched: 10. The CDR3 DNA follows: TGCGCCAGCAGCGGGCGTGGGCGGGGGAGCTCCTACGAGCAGTACTTC. Its protein product is CASSGRGRGSSYEQYF.

The genes are TRBV21-1 and TRBJ2-2; the D segment call TRBD1 is taken from the table without a DNA check. TRBV21-1 is shown as a pseudogene. The CDR3 runs 15 residues. The CDR3 loop reads CASRSTRRGTGELFF. In DNA, the CDR3 is TGTGCCAGCAGAAGTACTCGCAGGGGCACCGGGGAGCTGTTTTTT.

The chain couples TRBV7-3 to TRBJ1-2, with D unresolved. The CDR3 covers 14 residues. In germline, CDR1 is SGHTA, CDR2 FQGTGA. V lost 5 bases to trimming and J lost 6 bases, with 16 bases between them. The CDR3 sequence: CASSPRMGGDGYTF. The CDR3 nucleotides are TGTGCCAGCAGCCCTCGGATGGGAGGAGATGGCTACACCTTC. The complete variable domain, with remaining parts taken from reference TRBV7-3 and TRBJ1-2, reads GAGVSQTPSNKVTEKGKYVELRCDPISGHTALYWYRQSLGQGPEFLIYFQGTGAADDSGLPNDRFFAVRPEGSVSTLKIQRTERGDSAVYLCASSPRMGGDGYTFGSGTRLTVV.

The J gene is TRBJ2-1, the V gene TRBV14; D is perhaps TRBD1 (6 bases). This CDR3 region has 15 residues. V lost 0 bases and J lost 6, with 12 bases in between. Germline CDR1 reads SGHDN; CDR2 reads FVKESK. Here the CDR3 reads CASSQDGQFPNEQFF. In DNA form, the CDR3 reads TGTGCCAGCAGCCAAGATGGACAGTTCCCCAATGAGCAGTTCTTC.

The chain joins TRBV7-2 to TRBJ1-1; D possibly corresponds to TRBD1 (6 bases). This CDR3 has 14 amino acids. Germline V CDR1 and CDR2: SGHTA, FQGNSA. The V and J ends lost 1 base and 2 bases respectively, with 8 bases between them. The CDR3 protein is CASSLEGGNTEAFF. The CDR3 bases are TGTGCCAGCAGCTTAGAGGGGGGAAACACTGAAGCTTTCTTT.

This sequence joins TRBV5-4 and TRBJ2-6; D is unclear. In germline, CDR1 is SGHNT, CDR2 YYREEE (reference sequence). V lost 2 bases and J 2 bases, leaving 5 bases between the germline ends. The CDR3 totals 14 residues. The CDR3 nucleotides read TGTGCCAGCAGCTTTGACGCTGGGGCCAACGTCCTGACTTTC. Protein product: CASSFDAGANVLTF.

This clone has a handful of counts. The chain combines TRBV6-5 with TRBJ2-7; D may be TRBD1 (6 bases). The CDR3 runs to 15 residues. V lost 6 bases to trimming and J lost 1 base, with 16 bases between them. Per the germline V gene, CDR1 is MNHEY and CDR2 is SVGAGI. In DNA, the CDR3 is TGTGCCAGCAGCTTACAGGGCGGTGGGTCCTACGAGCAGTACGTC. Protein: CASSLQGGGSYEQYV.

This clone was counted once. The chain has TRBV25-1 and TRBJ2-7; TRBD1 matches at 10 bases. V was clipped by 3 bases and J by 5 bases; unmatched bases: 7. Germline CDR1 is MGHDK and CDR2 is SYGVNS. This CDR3 spans 15 amino acids. The DNA for the CDR3 is TGTGCCAGCAGTGAGGGGACAGGGGTCCCCCACGAGCAGTACTTC. It encodes CASSEGTGVPHEQYF.

The V gene is TRBV2, the J gene TRBJ1-5; no definite D call. V shed 7 bases and J shed 4 bases, with 14 bases lying between them. Germline-derived CDR1 and CDR2 are SNHLY and FYNNEI. This CDR3 is built from 14 residues. This chain's CDR3 is CASTRREGNQPQHF. The CDR3, as DNA: TGTGCCAGCACCCGGCGAGAGGGAAATCAGCCCCAGCATTTT.

As DNA, the CDR3 is TGTGCCAGCAGCCCAGGGGGGTACAATGAGCAGTTCTTC. This codes for CASSPGGYNEQFF. The chain is built from TRBV7-9 and TRBJ2-1; a weak D match, TRBD1 (7 bases). This CDR3 region has 13 residues. Trimming cost V 5 bases and J 4 bases, with 9 bases left between them. Germline-derived CDR1 and CDR2 are SEHNR and FQNEAQ (reference sequence). The whole variable domain, remainder taken from reference TRBV7-9 and TRBJ2-1, is DTGVSQNPRHKITKRGQNVTFRCDPISEHNRLYWYRQTLGQGPEFLTYFQNEAQLEKSRLLSDRFSAERPKGSFSTLEIQRTEQGDSAMYLCASSPGGYNEQFFGPGTRLTVL.

This chain connects TRBV19 to TRBJ2-7, with D unresolved. The CDR3 extends over 13 amino acids. The V and J ends lost 4 bases and 3 bases respectively, with 10 bases between them. Looked up from germline, CDR1 is LNHDA and CDR2 is SQIVND (reference sequence). The CDR3 DNA is TGTGCCAGTAGTAATGGCCCCGGCTACGAGCAGTACTTC. Translated, it gives CASSNGPGYEQYF.

The rearrangement joins TRBV6-1 to TRBJ1-4, with a tentative D call TRBD1 (5 bases). CDR3 length: 14 residues. Germline values: CDR1 MNHNS, CDR2 SASEGT. Trimming took 0 bases from V and 7 from J, leaving 9 bases between them. Here the CDR3 DNA reads TGTGCCAGCAGTGAAGCGCTTCAGGGTGAAAAACTGTTTTTT. Protein product: CASSEALQGEKLFF.

V usage is TRBV9 and J usage is TRBJ2-1; D is ambiguous. The CDR3 is 14 amino acids. CDR1 is SGDLS and CDR2 is YYNGEE in the germline V gene. The ends were cut back, 4 bases at V and 5 bases at J, with 13 bases in the middle. The CDR3 DNA follows: TGTGCCAGCAGCTCCCGAGAGCTGAACAATGAGCAGTTCTTC. Translating it yields CASSSRELNNEQFF.

This clone is labeled as medium-sized. This rearrangement joins TRBV25-1 to TRBJ2-2, with no clear D. Trimming shortened V by 6 bases and J by 7 bases, and 15 bases separated the two germline ends. This CDR3 spans 14 amino acids. Germline CDR1 is MGHDK and CDR2 is SYGVNS. Written as DNA, the CDR3 is TGTGCCAGCAGCGCCTCGGAAGAGATCGGGGAGCTGTTTTTT. This translates into CASSASEEIGELFF.

The chain recombines TRBV4-2 with TRBJ1-1; TRBD1 is a possible D gene (5 bases). Per germline, CDR1 LGHNA and CDR2 YNFKEQ. V was cut by 0 bases and J by 0 bases, with 14 bases left in between. This CDR3 contains 17 residues. CDR3 in DNA: TGTGCCAGCAGCCAAGAGGGGGGGAGGGCCATGAACACTGAAGCTTTCTTT. It translates to CASSQEGGRAMNTEAFF.

The CDR3 DNA sequence: TGTGCCAGCAGTGACTTACCGGGAGGAACACCCCTCCACTTT. Its protein product is CASSDLPGGTPLHF. V is TRBV6-4 and J is TRBJ1-6; D ambiguous. Trimming cost V 1 base and J 11 bases, with 12 bases left between them. Germline values: CDR1 MRHNA, CDR2 SNTAGT. The CDR3 sequence is 14 residues long.

This chain joins TRBV3-1 (or the pseudogene TRBV3-2) and TRBJ2-2; the D gene is possibly TRBD2 (6 bases). The V and J ends lost 6 bases and 3 bases respectively, with 11 bases between them. This CDR3 region has 14 residues. Germline V gene lookup returns CDR1 LGHDT and CDR2 YNNKEL (reference sequence). The CDR3 region has the DNA TGTGCCAGCAGTCGGGGACTGGACACCGGGGAGCTGTTTTTT. Protein product: CASSRGLDTGELFF.

This chain uses TRBV4-3 with TRBJ2-3; D may be TRBD2 (5 bases). CDR1 and CDR2 from the germline V gene are LGHNA and YSLEER. V shed 1 base and J shed 0 bases, with 14 bases lying between them. The CDR3 has 17 residues. The CDR3, as DNA: TGCGCCAGCAGCCAAGGAGGGCGCGGTACTAGCACAGATACGCAGTATTTT. As protein: CASSQGGRGTSTDTQYF.

V usage is TRBV5-1 and J usage is TRBJ2-3, with D uncertain. Germline V gene lookup returns CDR1 SGHRS and CDR2 YFSETQ. V was trimmed by 0 bases and J by 1 base, leaving 6 bases between them. CDR3 length: 14 amino acids. The CDR3 spells CASSLDLGTDTQYF. CDR3 in DNA: TGCGCCAGCAGCTTGGACCTGGGCACAGATACGCAGTATTTT.

This clone was counted between two and nine times. The rearrangement links TRBV5-5 to TRBJ1-1; D might be TRBD1 (5 bases). Germline V gives CDR1 SGHKS, CDR2 YYEKEE (reference sequence). V was shortened by 7 bases and J by 12 bases, with 13 bases between the two germline ends. This CDR3 region has 10 residues. The DNA of the CDR3 is TGTGCCAGCCGTCTTCGACAGACTTTCTTT. Translating gives CASRLRQTFF.

The chain joins TRBV24-1 to TRBJ1-5; D not certain. This CDR3 has 12 residues. The V end lost 1 base, the J end lost 10 bases, and 7 bases lay between the germline ends. Looked up from germline, CDR1 is KGHDR and CDR2 is SFDVKD. DNA of the CDR3: TGTGCCACCAGTGATTTATTCAGCCCCCAGCATTTT. Translated: CATSDLFSPQHF.

This chain joins TRBV6-1 and TRBJ1-2; D is undetermined. The CDR3 length is 15 residues. Trimming shortened V by 1 base and J by 2 bases, and 11 bases separated the two germline ends. Germline assignment: CDR1 MNHNS and CDR2 SASEGT. CDR3 in amino acids: CASSEVGGINYGYTF. The CDR3 nucleotides are TGTGCCAGCAGTGAAGTCGGCGGGATCAACTATGGCTACACCTTC.

The chain uses TRBV27 and TRBJ1-1; 9 positions match TRBD1. Trimming took 4 bases from V and 3 from J; bases not matched to a gene: 9. This CDR3 region has 16 residues. The germline gives CDR1 MNHEY, CDR2 SMNVEV (reference sequence). The CDR3 region is CASSSLRDRVDTEAFF. The DNA of the CDR3 is TGTGCCAGCAGTTCACTCCGGGACAGGGTGGACACTGAAGCTTTCTTT.

J is TRBJ1-2 and V is TRBV20-1; 11 positions match TRBD1. The CDR3 runs 14 residues. V shed 3 bases and J 6 bases; nucleotides not matched to a gene: 6. The germline gives CDR1 DFQATT, CDR2 SNEGSKA (reference sequence). The CDR3 nucleotides are TGCAGTGCTAGTGCCGGGACAGGGGGGGATGGCTACACCTTC. This codes for CSASAGTGGDGYTF.

The rearrangement links TRBV27 to TRBJ1-5, with D uncertain. Per the germline V gene, CDR1 is MNHEY and CDR2 is SMNVEV (reference sequence). The CDR3 length is 11 residues. Trimming took off 4 bases at V and 6 bases at J, with 4 bases between the two ends. The CDR3 protein is CASSSGQPQHF. Written as DNA, the CDR3 is TGTGCCAGCAGTTCGGGTCAGCCCCAGCATTTT.